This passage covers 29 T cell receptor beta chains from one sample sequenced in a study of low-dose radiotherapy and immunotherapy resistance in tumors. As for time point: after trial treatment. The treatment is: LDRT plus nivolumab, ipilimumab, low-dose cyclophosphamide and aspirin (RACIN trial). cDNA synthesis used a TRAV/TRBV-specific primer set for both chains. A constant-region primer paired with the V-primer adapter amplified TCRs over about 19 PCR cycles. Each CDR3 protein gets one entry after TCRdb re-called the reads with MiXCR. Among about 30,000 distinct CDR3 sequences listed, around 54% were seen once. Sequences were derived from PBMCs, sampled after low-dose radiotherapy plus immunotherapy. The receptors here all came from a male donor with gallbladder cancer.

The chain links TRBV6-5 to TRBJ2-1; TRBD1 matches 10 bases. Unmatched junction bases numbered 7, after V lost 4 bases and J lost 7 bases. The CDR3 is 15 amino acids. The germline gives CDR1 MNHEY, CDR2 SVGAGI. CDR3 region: CASSFEGTGDNEQFF. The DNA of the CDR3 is TGTGCCAGCAGTTTTGAGGGGACAGGGGATAATGAGCAGTTCTTC.

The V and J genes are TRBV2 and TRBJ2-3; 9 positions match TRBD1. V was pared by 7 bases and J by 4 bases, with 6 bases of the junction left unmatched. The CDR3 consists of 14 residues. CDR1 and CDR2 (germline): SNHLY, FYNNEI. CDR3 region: CASNPTGGADTQYF. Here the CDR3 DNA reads TGTGCCAGCAATCCCACAGGGGGCGCAGATACGCAGTATTTT. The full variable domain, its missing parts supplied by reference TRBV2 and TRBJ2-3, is EPEVTQTPSHQVTQMGQEVILRCVPISNHLYFYWYRQILGQKVEFLVSFYNNEISEKSEIFDDQFSVERPDGSNFTLKIRSTKLEDSAMYFCASNPTGGADTQYFGPGTRLTVL.

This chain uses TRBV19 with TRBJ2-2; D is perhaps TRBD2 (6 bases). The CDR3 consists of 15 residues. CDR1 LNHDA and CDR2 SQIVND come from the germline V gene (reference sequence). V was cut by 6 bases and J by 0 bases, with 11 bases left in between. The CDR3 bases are TGTGCCAGTAGGGGTAGCGGAACGAACACCGGGGAGCTGTTTTTT. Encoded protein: CASRGSGTNTGELFF.

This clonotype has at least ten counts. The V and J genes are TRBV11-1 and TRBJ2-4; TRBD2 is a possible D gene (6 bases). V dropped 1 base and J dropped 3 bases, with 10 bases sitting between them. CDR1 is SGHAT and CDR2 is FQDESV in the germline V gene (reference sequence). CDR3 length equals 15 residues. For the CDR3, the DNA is TGTGCCAGCAGCTTAGGGGGAGGCCTCAAAAACATTCAGTACTTC. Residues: CASSLGGGLKNIQYF.

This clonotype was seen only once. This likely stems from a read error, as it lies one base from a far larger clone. The CDR3 DNA is TGTGCCAGCAGTTTCTTTGCAGGGGTCACAGATACGCAGTATTTT. Its translation: CASSFFAGVTDTQYF. The chain joins TRBV26 to TRBJ2-3; TRBD1, as called in the table, went unchecked against the DNA. TRBV26 is an annotated pseudogene. This CDR3 is 15 amino acids long.

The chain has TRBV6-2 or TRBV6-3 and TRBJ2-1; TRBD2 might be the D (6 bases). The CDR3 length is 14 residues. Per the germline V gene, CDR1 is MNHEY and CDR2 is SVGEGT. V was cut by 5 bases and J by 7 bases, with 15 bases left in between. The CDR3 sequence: CASSPGTRGNEQFF. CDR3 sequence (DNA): TGTGCCAGCAGTCCCGGGACTCGAGGGAATGAGCAGTTCTTC.

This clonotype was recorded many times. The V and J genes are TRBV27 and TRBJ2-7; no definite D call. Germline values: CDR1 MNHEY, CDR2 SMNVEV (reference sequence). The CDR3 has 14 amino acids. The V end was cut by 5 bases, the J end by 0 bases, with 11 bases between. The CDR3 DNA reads TGTGCCAGCAGTATAGTAGTAGGCTCCTACGAGCAGTACTTC. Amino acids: CASSIVVGSYEQYF.

In nucleotides, the CDR3 is TGCAGCGCTAAGACAGATGCCTACGAGCAGTACTTC. As protein: CSAKTDAYEQYF. V and J are TRBV29-1 and TRBJ2-7; maybe TRBD1 (5 bases). Trimming shortened V by 7 bases and J by 2 bases, and 12 bases separated the two germline ends. This CDR3 is 12 amino acids long. The V gene's germline CDR1 is SQVTM and CDR2 ANQGSEA.

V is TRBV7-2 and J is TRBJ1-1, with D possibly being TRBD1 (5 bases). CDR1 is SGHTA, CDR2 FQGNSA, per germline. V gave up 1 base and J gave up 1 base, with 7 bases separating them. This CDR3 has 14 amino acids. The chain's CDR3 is CASSLVQGNTEAFF. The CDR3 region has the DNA TGTGCCAGCAGCTTAGTGCAGGGGAACACTGAAGCTTTCTTT.

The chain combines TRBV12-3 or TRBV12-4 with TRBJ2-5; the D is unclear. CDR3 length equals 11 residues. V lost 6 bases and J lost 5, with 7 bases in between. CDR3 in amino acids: CASSRFETQYF. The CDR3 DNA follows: TGTGCCAGCAGCCGATTCGAGACCCAGTACTTC.

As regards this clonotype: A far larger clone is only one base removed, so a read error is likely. The CDR3 region has the DNA TGTGCCAGCAGCTCACCATTAGCGGGAGGTAGAAATGAGCAGTACTTC. Protein: CASSSPLAGGRNEQYF. The V and J genes are TRBV3-1 and TRBJ2-5; 10 bases agree with TRBD2. V lost 5 bases to trimming and J lost 11 bases; unmatched junction nucleotides: 17. Looked up from germline, CDR1 is LGHDT and CDR2 is YNNKEL (reference sequence). The CDR3 runs to 16 residues.

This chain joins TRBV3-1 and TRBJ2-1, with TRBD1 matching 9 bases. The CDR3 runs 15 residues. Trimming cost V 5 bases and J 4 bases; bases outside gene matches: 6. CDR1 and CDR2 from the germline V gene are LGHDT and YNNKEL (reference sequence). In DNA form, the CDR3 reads TGTGCCAGCAGCACAGACAGGGGGGGATACAATGAGCAGTTCTTC. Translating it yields CASSTDRGGYNEQFF.

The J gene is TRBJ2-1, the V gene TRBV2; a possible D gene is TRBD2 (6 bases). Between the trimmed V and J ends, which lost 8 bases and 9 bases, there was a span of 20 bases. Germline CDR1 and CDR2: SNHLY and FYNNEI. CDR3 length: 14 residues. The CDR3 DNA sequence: TGTGCCAGCGTCCAGCTAGCGCGCGGCGGTGAGCAGTTCTTC. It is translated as CASVQLARGGEQFF.

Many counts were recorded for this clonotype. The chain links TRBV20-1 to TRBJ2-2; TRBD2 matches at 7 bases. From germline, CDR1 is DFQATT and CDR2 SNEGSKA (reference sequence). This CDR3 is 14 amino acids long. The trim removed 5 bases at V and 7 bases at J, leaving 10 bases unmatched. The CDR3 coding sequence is TGCAGTGCTCCGAGGGAGGGTTGGGACGGGGAGCTGTTTTTT. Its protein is CSAPREGWDGELFF.

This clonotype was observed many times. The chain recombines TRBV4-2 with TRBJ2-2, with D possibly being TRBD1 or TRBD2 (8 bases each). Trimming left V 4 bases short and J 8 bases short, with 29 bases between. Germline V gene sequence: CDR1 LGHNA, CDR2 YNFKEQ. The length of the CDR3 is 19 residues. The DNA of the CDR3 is TGTGCCAGCAGCCCGGCAGGGACAGGTGTTGAGCGGGAGCAAGGGGAGCTGTTTTTT. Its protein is CASSPAGTGVEREQGELFF.

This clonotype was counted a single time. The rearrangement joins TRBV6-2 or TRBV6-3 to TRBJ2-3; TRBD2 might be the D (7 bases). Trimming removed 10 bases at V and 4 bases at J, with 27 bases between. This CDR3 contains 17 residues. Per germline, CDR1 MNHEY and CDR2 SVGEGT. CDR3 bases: TGTGCCATCAGGGATGAGATTGTTCAGGGGAGGGCAGATACGCAGTATTTT. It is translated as CAIRDEIVQGRADTQYF.

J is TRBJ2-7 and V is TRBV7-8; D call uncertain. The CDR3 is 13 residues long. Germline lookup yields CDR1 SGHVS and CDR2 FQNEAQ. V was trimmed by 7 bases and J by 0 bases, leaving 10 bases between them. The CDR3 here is CASTGPSSYEQYF. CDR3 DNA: TGTGCCAGCACGGGCCCAAGCTCCTACGAGCAGTACTTC.

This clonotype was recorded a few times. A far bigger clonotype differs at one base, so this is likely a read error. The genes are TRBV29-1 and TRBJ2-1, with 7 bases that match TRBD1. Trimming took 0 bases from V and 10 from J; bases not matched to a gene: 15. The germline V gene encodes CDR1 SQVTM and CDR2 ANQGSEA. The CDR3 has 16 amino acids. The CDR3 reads CSVEDPTGQLSYEQFF. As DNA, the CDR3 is TGCAGCGTTGAAGATCCCACGGGACAGCTCTCCTACGAGCAGTTCTTC.

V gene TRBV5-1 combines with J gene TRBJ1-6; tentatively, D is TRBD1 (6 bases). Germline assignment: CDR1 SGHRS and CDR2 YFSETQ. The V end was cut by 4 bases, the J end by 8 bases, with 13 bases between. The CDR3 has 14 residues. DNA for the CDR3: TGCGCCAGCAGCCCAGCGGGGGGCTATTCACCCCTCCACTTT. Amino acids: CASSPAGGYSPLHF.

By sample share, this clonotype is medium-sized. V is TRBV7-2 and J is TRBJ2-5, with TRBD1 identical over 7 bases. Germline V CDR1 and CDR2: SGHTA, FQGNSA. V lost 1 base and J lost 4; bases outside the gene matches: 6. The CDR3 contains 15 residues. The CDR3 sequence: CASSLGQGSGETQYF. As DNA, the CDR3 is TGTGCCAGCAGCTTAGGACAGGGAAGCGGAGAGACCCAGTACTTC.

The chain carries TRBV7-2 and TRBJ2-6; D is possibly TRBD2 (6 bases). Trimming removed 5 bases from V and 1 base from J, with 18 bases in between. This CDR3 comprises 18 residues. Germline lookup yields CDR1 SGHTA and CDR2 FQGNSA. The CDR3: CASSPAGRGGSGANVLTF. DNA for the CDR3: TGTGCCAGCAGCCCCGCCGGCCGGGGAGGATCTGGGGCCAACGTCCTGACTTTC.

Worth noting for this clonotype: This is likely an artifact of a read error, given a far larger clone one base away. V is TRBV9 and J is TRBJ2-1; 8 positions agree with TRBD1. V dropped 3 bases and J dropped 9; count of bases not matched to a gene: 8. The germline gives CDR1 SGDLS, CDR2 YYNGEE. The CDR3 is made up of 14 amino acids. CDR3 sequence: CASSDGQGRGEQFF. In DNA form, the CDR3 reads TGTGCCAGCAGCGATGGACAGGGACGGGGTGAGCAGTTCTTC.

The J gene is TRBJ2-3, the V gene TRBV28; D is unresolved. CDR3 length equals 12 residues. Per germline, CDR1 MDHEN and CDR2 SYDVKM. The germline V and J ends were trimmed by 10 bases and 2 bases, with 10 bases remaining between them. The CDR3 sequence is CATAGSTDTQYF. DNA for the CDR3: TGTGCCACCGCTGGGTCCACAGATACGCAGTATTTT.

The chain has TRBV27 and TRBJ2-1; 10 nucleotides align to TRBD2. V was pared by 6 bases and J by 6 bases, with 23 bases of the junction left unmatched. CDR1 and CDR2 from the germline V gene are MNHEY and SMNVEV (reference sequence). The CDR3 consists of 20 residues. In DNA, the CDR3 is TGTGCCAGCAGGCCTTACTCCGGGACTAGCGCCTACGGACCCCCCAATGAGCAGTTCTTC. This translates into CASRPYSGTSAYGPPNEQFF.

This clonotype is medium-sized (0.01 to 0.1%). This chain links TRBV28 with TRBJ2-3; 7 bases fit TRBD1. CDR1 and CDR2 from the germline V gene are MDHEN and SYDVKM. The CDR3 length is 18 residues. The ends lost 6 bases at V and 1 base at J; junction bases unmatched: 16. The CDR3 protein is CASSPGQSTLGGTDTQYF. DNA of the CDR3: TGTGCCAGCAGCCCGGGACAGTCAACGTTGGGAGGCACAGATACGCAGTATTTT. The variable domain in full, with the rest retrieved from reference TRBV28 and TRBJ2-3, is DVKVTQSSRYLVKRTGEKVFLECVQDMDHENMFWYRQDPGLGLRLIYFSYDVKMKEKGDIPEGYSVSREKKERFSLILESASTNQTSMYLCASSPGQSTLGGTDTQYFGPGTRLTVL.

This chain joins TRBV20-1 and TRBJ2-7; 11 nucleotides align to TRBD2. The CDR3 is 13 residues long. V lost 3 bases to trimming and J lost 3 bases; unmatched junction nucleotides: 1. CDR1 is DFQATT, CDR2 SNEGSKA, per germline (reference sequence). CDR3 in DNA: TGCAGTGCTAGGGGACTAGCGGACTACGAGCAGTACTTC. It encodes CSARGLADYEQYF.

The CDR3 DNA reads TGTGCCAGCAACGGGGTAGGCTATGGCTACACCTTC. Its protein is CASNGVGYGYTF. This rearrangement joins TRBV28 to TRBJ1-2; no definite D call. Trimming removed 7 bases at V and 4 bases at J, with 10 bases between. The germline gives CDR1 MDHEN, CDR2 SYDVKM. This CDR3 comprises 12 residues.

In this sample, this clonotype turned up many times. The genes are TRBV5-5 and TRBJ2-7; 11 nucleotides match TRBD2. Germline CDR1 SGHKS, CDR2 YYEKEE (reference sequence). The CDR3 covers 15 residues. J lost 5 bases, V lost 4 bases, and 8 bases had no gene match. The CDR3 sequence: CASSPAGTSGHEQYF. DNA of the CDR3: TGTGCCAGCAGCCCGGCCGGGACTAGCGGCCACGAGCAGTACTTC.

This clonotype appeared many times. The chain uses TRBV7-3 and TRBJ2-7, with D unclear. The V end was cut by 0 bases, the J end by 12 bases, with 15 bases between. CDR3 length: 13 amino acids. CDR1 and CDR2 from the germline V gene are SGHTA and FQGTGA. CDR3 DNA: TGTGCCAGCAGCTTAACACCTGGGCAGTTCGCGTACTTC. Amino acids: CASSLTPGQFAYF.